This T cell receptor (beta chain) is drawn from a study of tumor-infiltrating lymphocytes in primary liver carcinoma. Germline lookup yields CDR1 SQVTM and CDR2 ANQGSEA. The CDR3 runs to 14 residues. Notes on the study in general: Lesser overlap characterized tumor-adjacent and tumor-blood pairs relative to tumor region pairs.

Each 20-30 mg portion of unsorted bulk tissue served as the source for co-extraction of RNA and DNA. Researchers generated TCR beta cDNA from around 510 ng of total RNA, relying on a constant-region primer. Libraries of TCR beta came from three nested multiplex PCR rounds with slightly modified ARM-PCR. Forward primers for TRBV1-TRBV30 and a C-beta reverse primer served the first two PCR rounds, at roughly 10 cycles each. TCRdb reanalysed the multiplex PCR reads using MiXCR and keeps one entry per CDR3 protein. The sample lists roughly 100,000 distinct CDR3 sequences; 55% to 70% were seen once. In regard to this clonotype: The antigen is unknown. One end of the junction does not line up with germline, which may come from a read error.

V is TRBV29-1 and J is TRBJ1-4; 7 bases are a match to TRBD1. Input material: liver tumor tissue from sampling region 5. The subset was: tumor region T5, tumor centre. This TCR was recovered from a woman aged 55-69 years with primary liver carcinoma and hepatitis B virus infection. The CDR3 DNA reads as TGCAGCGTTGAAGGTAGCAGGACAGGTGAAAAACTGTTATTT. Its protein is CSVEGSRTGEKLLF.